The next 11 T cell receptor beta chains were all read from a single sample in a study of shared clonotypes between healthy human individuals. The table came from immunoSEQ multiplex PCR; TCRdb's copy has only in-frame clones and leaves some out. The sample has about 2 million clones, less than 95% seen once. CD45RO-negative CD8 cells positively selected for CCR7 made up the naive population, which excluded terminally differentiated effector memory CD45RA+ cells. The sample comprised naive CD8+ T cells sorted from blood. The receptors originated from a man in his late teens or twenties in good health.

The chain employs TRBV9 and TRBJ2-1; 9 nucleotides line up with TRBD2. CDR3 length equals 14 residues. V trimming: 6 bases; J trimming: 7 bases; junction bases outside the gene matches: 8. Germline lookup yields CDR1 SGDLS and CDR2 YYNGEE. The CDR3 nucleotides read TGTGCCAGCAAAAGAGCGGGAGGTAATAATGAGCAGTTCTTC. Encoded protein: CASKRAGGNNEQFF.

The rearrangement joins TRBV11-1 to TRBJ2-7, with D hard to call. V was trimmed by 2 bases and J by 2 bases, leaving 10 bases between them. This CDR3 spans 14 amino acids. Germline CDR1 reads SGHAT; CDR2 reads FQDESV (reference sequence). CDR3 coding DNA: TGTGCCAGCAGCTTACCGGAAGGGACCTACGAGCAGTACTTC. Translation: CASSLPEGTYEQYF. Looking up the rest from reference TRBV11-1 and TRBJ2-7 gives the full variable domain: EAEVAQSPRYKITEKSQAVAFWCDPISGHATLYWYRQILGQGPELLVQFQDESVVDDSQLPKDRFSAERLKGVDSTLKIQPAELGDSAMYLCASSLPEGTYEQYFGPGTRLTVT.

This CDR3 reads CASSTLDSHTEAFF. CDR3 DNA: TGTGCCAGCAGTACACTGGACAGCCACACTGAAGCTTTCTTT. The chain is built from TRBV6-6 and TRBJ1-1, with TRBD1 as a possible D gene (6 bases). The CDR3 runs 14 residues. V was pared by 5 bases and J by 3 bases, with 13 bases between. Per germline, CDR1 MNHNY and CDR2 SVGAGI (reference sequence).

The V gene is TRBV6-1, the J gene TRBJ1-2; TRBD1 agrees at 9 bases. The CDR3 contains 15 residues. Germline CDR1 and CDR2: MNHNS and SASEGT. V gave up 10 bases and J gave up 0 bases; unmatched junction bases: 9. The CDR3 loop reads CAIDRGGSSNYGYTF. In DNA form, the CDR3 reads TGTGCCATAGACAGGGGGGGTTCATCTAACTATGGCTACACCTTC.

The V call is TRBV5-4, the J call TRBJ1-2, with unresolved D. Trimming cost V 0 bases and J 4 bases, with 7 bases left between them. The CDR3 covers 13 residues. The germline CDR1 and CDR2 sequences are SGHNT and YYREEE (reference sequence). The CDR3 loop reads CASSLGGPYGYTF. CDR3 coding DNA: TGTGCCAGCAGCTTGGGCGGTCCCTATGGCTACACCTTC. The full variable domain, its missing parts supplied by reference TRBV5-4 and TRBJ1-2, is ETGVTQSPTHLIKTRGQQVTLRCSSQSGHNTVSWYQQALGQGPQFIFQYYREEENGRGNFPPRFSGLQFPNYSSELNVNALELDDSALYLCASSLGGPYGYTFGSGTRLTVV.

The chain joins TRBV7-6 to TRBJ2-5; 8 nucleotides agree with TRBD2. Germline CDR1 SGHVS, CDR2 FNYEAQ. CDR3 length: 16 amino acids. V lost 7 bases to trimming and J lost 4 bases; unmatched junction nucleotides: 14. CDR3 in DNA: TGTGCCAGCACCCCCCCGGGCGCGGGAGGCGGAGAGACCCAGTACTTC. This codes for CASTPPGAGGGETQYF.

The chain employs TRBV4-3 and TRBJ1-6; maybe TRBD1 (6 bases). Germline lookup yields CDR1 LGHNA and CDR2 YSLEER. This CDR3 contains 18 residues. V dropped 0 bases and J dropped 0 bases, with 12 bases sitting between them. DNA of the CDR3: TGCGCCAGCAGCCAAGATTCAGGGGCCGGCTCCTATAATTCACCCCTCCACTTT. Protein: CASSQDSGAGSYNSPLHF.

The chain is built from TRBV19 and TRBJ2-2; a possible D gene is TRBD1 (6 bases). Germline CDR1 reads LNHDA; CDR2 reads SQIVND (reference sequence). The CDR3 runs to 14 residues. The germline V and J ends were trimmed by 6 bases and 2 bases, with 10 bases remaining between them. CDR3 sequence reads: CASSLDRNTGELFF. The CDR3 DNA follows: TGTGCCAGTAGCTTGGACAGAAACACCGGGGAGCTGTTTTTT.

The chain recombines TRBV30 with TRBJ2-3, with D tentatively TRBD1 or TRBD2 (5 bases each). Germline V lookup: CDR1 GTSNPN, CDR2 SVGIG (reference sequence). CDR3 length: 14 residues. The ends were cut back, 4 bases at V and 0 bases at J, with 11 bases in the middle. CDR3: CAWTGTASTDTQYF. CDR3 bases: TGTGCCTGGACCGGGACGGCTAGCACAGATACGCAGTATTTT.

The chain links TRBV5-1 to TRBJ2-2, with TRBD1 matching over 7 bases. Germline CDR1 SGHRS, CDR2 YFSETQ. V gave up 0 bases and J gave up 4 bases; unmatched junction bases: 6. The CDR3 extends over 16 amino acids. CDR3 DNA sequence: TGCGCCAGCAGCTTGGGAGGGGGCGCGTTCACCGGGGAGCTGTTTTTT. Its translation: CASSLGGGAFTGELFF. Full variable domain (remainder filled in from reference TRBV5-1 and TRBJ2-2): KAGVTQTPRYLIKTRGQQVTLSCSPISGHRSVSWYQQTPGQGLQFLFEYFSETQRNKGNFPGRFSGRQFSNSRSEMNVSTLELGDSALYLCASSLGGGAFTGELFFGEGSRLTVL.

The V and J genes are TRBV6-1 and TRBJ1-5; TRBD1 aligns across 7 bases. The trim removed 3 bases at V and 3 bases at J, leaving 5 bases unmatched. CDR1 is MNHNS, CDR2 SASEGT, per germline. The CDR3 length is 15 residues. This CDR3 is CASSELQGYNQPQHF. CDR3 sequence (DNA): TGTGCCAGCAGTGAGCTACAGGGGTACAATCAGCCCCAGCATTTT.